Each of the 5 T cell receptor beta chains below was sequenced from the same sample in a study of T cell responses to AZD1222 COVID-19 vaccine (dated by TCRdb to about 2021). The label giving this sample's time point can be read as: about 28 days (+/-7) after the second vaccine dose. The library was generated by the immunoSEQ multiplex PCR assay. TCRdb took over this immuneACCESS table, retaining in-frame rearrangements with V and J assigned. Such tables are incomplete; in checked studies, under half of the missing clones stem from an unresolved V gene, and the remainder is unexplained. The table for this sample lists about 110,000 clones; nearly 90% of them were counted only once. The ten largest clones represent approximately 4.8% of the sample. The sequencing used peripheral blood, collected 28 days after the second AZD1222 dose. The receptor source for this set is an adult who received the AZD1222 COVID-19 vaccine.

The rearrangement joins TRBV27 to TRBJ1-2; TRBD1 might be the D (6 bases). The CDR3 totals 15 residues. Germline V lookup: CDR1 MNHEY, CDR2 SMNVEV (reference sequence). V lost 5 bases and J 4 bases, leaving 17 bases between the germline ends. Here the CDR3 reads CASSTFPTGRYGYTF. As DNA, the CDR3 is TGTGCCAGCAGTACCTTTCCGACAGGTCGCTATGGCTACACCTTC.

CDR3 DNA sequence: TGTGCCAGCAGCCAAGACGTGGGAGCCAATAATTCACCCCTCCACTTT. Translation gives CASSQDVGANNSPLHF. V usage is TRBV4-2 and J usage is TRBJ1-6; D ambiguous. This CDR3 has 16 residues. Germline values: CDR1 LGHNA, CDR2 YNFKEQ. The V end was cut by 0 bases, the J end by 5 bases, with 11 bases between.

The rearrangement joins TRBV7-9 to TRBJ1-5; 9 positions agree with TRBD1. The germline CDR1 and CDR2 sequences are SEHNR and FQNEAQ (reference sequence). This CDR3 has 15 residues. J lost 4 bases, V lost 4 bases, and 5 bases had no gene match. The chain's CDR3 is CASSSSGQGNQPQHF. In DNA form, the CDR3 reads TGTGCCAGCAGCTCGTCGGGACAGGGTAATCAGCCCCAGCATTTT.

The chain carries TRBV7-9 and TRBJ1-2, with TRBD1 identical over 9 bases. Germline V gives CDR1 SEHNR, CDR2 FQNEAQ (reference sequence). With V trimmed by 7 bases and J by 3 bases, 6 bases remained unmatched. This CDR3 region has 14 residues. As DNA, the CDR3 is TGTGCCAGCAACTCGGGACAGGGACACTATGGCTACACCTTC. It encodes CASNSGQGHYGYTF.

The chain uses TRBV27 and TRBJ1-6, with D uncertain. This CDR3 has 16 amino acids. Germline values: CDR1 MNHEY, CDR2 SMNVEV (reference sequence). V lost 6 bases to trimming and J lost 5 bases, with 17 bases between them. CDR3 sequence: CASRPLGESDNSPLHF. The CDR3 nucleotides are TGTGCCAGCAGGCCCTTAGGTGAATCTGATAATTCACCCCTCCACTTT.